Presented here are 5 T cell receptor beta chains from one specimen sequenced in a study of cytomegalovirus exposure and HLA in healthy donors. Use of 60 Vbeta and 13 Jbeta primers characterized the PCR. Profiled with immunoSEQ multiplex PCR; TCRdb holds only in-frame clones, not every one. The table shows roughly 120,000 clones, with around three quarters occurring only once. Specimen: PBMCs. The source is a man between 18 and 29 years old in good health and CMV-seropositive.

This clone was observed a few times. The chain is built from TRBV27 and TRBJ1-1; D gene ambiguous. The CDR3 consists of 14 residues. Trimming shortened V by 0 bases and J by 5 bases, and 10 bases separated the two germline ends. Germline V CDR1 and CDR2: MNHEY, SMNVEV (reference sequence). In nucleotides, the CDR3 is TGTGCCAGCAGTTTATCGTCGGGTTTTACTGAAGCTTTCTTT. It yields the protein CASSLSSGFTEAFF.

The V gene is TRBV29-1, the J gene TRBJ2-7; D might be TRBD2 (5 bases). In germline, CDR1 is SQVTM, CDR2 ANQGSEA. Trimming removed 2 bases at V and 0 bases at J, with 11 bases between. The CDR3 contains 14 residues. The CDR3 region has the DNA TGCAGCGTTGAATGGGAGACACACTCCTACGAGCAGTACTTC. The encoded protein is CSVEWETHSYEQYF.

The chain recombines TRBV6-1 with TRBJ2-3, with D possibly being TRBD1 (5 bases). V lost 8 bases, J lost 6 bases, and 15 bases lay in between. The CDR3 runs to 13 residues. Germline V gene lookup returns CDR1 MNHNS and CDR2 SASEGT. In nucleotides, the CDR3 is TGTGCCAGCTGCCCAGGGCCTCGGGATACGCAGTATTTT. Translated: CASCPGPRDTQYF.

The chain links TRBV27 to TRBJ2-2; D is unresolved. Trimming removed 3 bases at V and 5 bases at J, with 7 bases between. Per the germline V gene, CDR1 is MNHEY and CDR2 is SMNVEV (reference sequence). The CDR3 is 13 residues long. CDR3 residues: CASSFSGTGELFF. CDR3 nucleotide sequence: TGTGCCAGCAGTTTCTCCGGTACCGGGGAGCTGTTTTTT.

The chain joins TRBV29-1 to TRBJ1-1, with 8 bases identical to TRBD1. Germline values: CDR1 SQVTM, CDR2 ANQGSEA. The V segment lost 5 bases and the J segment 11 bases; nucleotides outside the gene matches: 13. The CDR3 runs 13 residues. CDR3 DNA sequence: TGCAGCGTTTGGGACAGGCGAACAAGTGGGGCTTTCTTT. It encodes CSVWDRRTSGAFF.